This section outlines one TCR beta chain sequence together with its context. Its antigen is not identified. Researchers prepared the TRB cDNA libraries using 5' RACE with UMI labels. Reprocessing the 5' RACE reads, TCRdb reports a single entry for every CDR3 protein and omits DNA. This table lists some 130,000 distinct CDR3 sequences. The CDR3 runs 12 residues. CDR1 and CDR2 (germline): SGHVS, FQNEAQ. This entry belongs to a study of CXCR3-negative and CXCR3-positive naive CD8 T cells. Study-wide points: More hydrophobic TRB CDR3s occurred in CXCR3-positive than in CXCR3-negative naive cells.

The receptor was derived from a human donor in good health. Some clones in this sample may be carry-over from other donors' samples. The rearrangement uses TRBV7-8 and TRBJ2-1. Material: naive CXCR3- CD8+ T cells from blood. Stated subset: CD45RO-CCR7+CD27+CD95- naive CD8+ T cells lacking CXCR3 (TNR3-). The CDR3 region is CASSLGVYEQFF. Full variable domain (remainder filled in from reference TRBV7-8 and TRBJ2-1): GAGVSQSPRYKVAKRGQDVALRCDPISGHVSLFWYQQALGQGPEFLTYFQNEAQLDKSGLPSDRFFAERPEGSVSTLKIQRTQQEDSAVYLCASSLGVYEQFFGPGTRLTVL.